Listed below are T cell receptor beta chains from one sample, sequenced in a study of beta chain features in type 1 diabetes. The repertoire was sequenced with immunoSEQ multiplex PCR; TCRdb's copy has only in-frame clones and lacks some. Of roughly 330,000 clones listed, less than 15% are singletons. The sequenced sample was naive CD4+ T cells from blood. These receptors all stem from a woman aged 18 to 35 with type 1 diabetes. Both conserved end residues are part of each CDR3. Each record gives: V gene, clone size, J gene, D gene, CDR3 DNA, CDR3 protein. The D gene is left open where the match is weak. Only some rows state a clone size, as once, few, many or a class for expanded clones.

V gene: TRBV18; clone size: few; J gene: TRBJ2-1; D gene: NA; CDR3 DNA: TGTGCCAGCTCGAGGGATGGGTACAATGAGCAGTTCTTC; CDR3 protein: CASSRDGYNEQFF
V gene: TRBV18; clone size: NA; J gene: TRBJ2-1; D gene: TRBD1; CDR3 DNA: TGTGCCAGCTCACCATCCAGGGACAGACTGAGCTCCTACAATGAGCAGTTCTTC; CDR3 protein: CASSPSRDRLSSYNEQFF
V gene: TRBV6-1; clone size: NA; J gene: TRBJ2-5; D gene: TRBD2; CDR3 DNA: TGTGCCAGCAGTGATGGGACTAGCGGGAAAGAGACCCAGTACTTC; CDR3 protein: CASSDGTSGKETQYF
V gene: TRBV13; clone size: few; J gene: TRBJ1-4; D gene: NA; CDR3 DNA: TGTGCCAGCAGTATAGGGGTCCTAGGTGAAAAACTGTTTTTT; CDR3 protein: CASSIGVLGEKLFF
V gene: TRBV18; clone size: NA; J gene: TRBJ2-1; D gene: NA; CDR3 DNA: TGTGCCAGCTCACCGGGGGGTTCCAATGAGCAGTTCTTC; CDR3 protein: CASSPGGSNEQFF
V gene: TRBV19; clone size: NA; J gene: TRBJ2-1; D gene: TRBD2; CDR3 DNA: TGTGCCAGTAGTACCTTAGCGGGACTGTACAATGAGCAGTTCTTC; CDR3 protein: CASSTLAGLYNEQFF
V gene: TRBV6-5; clone size: few; J gene: TRBJ2-3; D gene: TRBD2; CDR3 DNA: TGTGCCAGCAGTTATGCCGGGAGGACAGATACGCAGTATTTT; CDR3 protein: CASSYAGRTDTQYF
V gene: TRBV7-2; clone size: NA; J gene: TRBJ2-4; D gene: NA; CDR3 DNA: TGTGCCAGCAGCTTGGGCAGGGAGGACATTCAGTACTTC; CDR3 protein: CASSLGREDIQYF
V gene: TRBV18; clone size: NA; J gene: TRBJ2-1; D gene: TRBD1; CDR3 DNA: TGTGCCAGCTCACCAGGGCAGGGGGCGGGCAATGAGCAGTTCTTC; CDR3 protein: CASSPGQGAGNEQFF
V gene: TRBV27; clone size: NA; J gene: TRBJ1-1; D gene: TRBD1; CDR3 DNA: TGTGCCAGCAGTTATTCGGACAGGAGCACTGAAGCTTTCTTT; CDR3 protein: CASSYSDRSTEAFF
V gene: TRBV19; clone size: NA; J gene: TRBJ1-2; D gene: NA; CDR3 DNA: TGTGCCAGTAGACAAGGTCTTGGAGGTGGCTACACCTTC; CDR3 protein: CASRQGLGGGYTF
V gene: TRBV6-5; clone size: few; J gene: TRBJ2-7; D gene: NA; CDR3 DNA: TGTGCCAGCAGTTACGCCCTAGTAGGTACCTACGAGCAGTACTTC; CDR3 protein: CASSYALVGTYEQYF
V gene: TRBV5-1; clone size: NA; J gene: TRBJ1-2; D gene: NA; CDR3 DNA: TGCGCCAGCAGCTTGGAAGGACTGGGAACCGGCTATGGCTACACCTTC; CDR3 protein: CASSLEGLGTGYGYTF
V gene: TRBV5-1; clone size: NA; J gene: TRBJ2-1; D gene: TRBD2; CDR3 DNA: TGCGCCAGCAGCTTGCAAGTAGCGGGCCACAATGAGCAGTTCTTC; CDR3 protein: CASSLQVAGHNEQFF
V gene: TRBV2; clone size: NA; J gene: TRBJ2-1; D gene: TRBD2; CDR3 DNA: TGTGCCAGCAGTGCCTTAGCGGGAGCCTACAATGAGCAGTTCTTC; CDR3 protein: CASSALAGAYNEQFF
V gene: TRBV5-8; clone size: NA; J gene: TRBJ2-3; D gene: NA; CDR3 DNA: TGTGCCAGCAGCTTGATAGCAGATACGCAGTATTTT; CDR3 protein: CASSLIADTQYF
V gene: TRBV5-4; clone size: few; J gene: TRBJ2-1; D gene: NA; CDR3 DNA: TGTGCCAGCAGCTCGGTGTTGGGGCCCTACAATGAGCAGTTCTTC; CDR3 protein: CASSSVLGPYNEQFF
V gene: TRBV2; clone size: few; J gene: TRBJ2-3; D gene: TRBD2; CDR3 DNA: TGTGCCAGCAGCCGAGCGGGAGGGCCAGCAGATACGCAGTATTTT; CDR3 protein: CASSRAGGPADTQYF
V gene: TRBV30; clone size: NA; J gene: TRBJ2-2; D gene: NA; CDR3 DNA: TGTGCCTGGAACTCCCGGAACACCGGGGAGCTGTTTTTT; CDR3 protein: CAWNSRNTGELFF
V gene: TRBV5-1; clone size: NA; J gene: TRBJ1-5; D gene: TRBD1; CDR3 DNA: TGCGCCAGCAGCTTGGGACCCCTGGGACAGGGGACGATCATGGCCGTTCAGCCCCAGCATTTT; CDR3 protein: CASSLGPLGQGTIMAVQPQHF
V gene: TRBV18; clone size: few; J gene: TRBJ2-7; D gene: TRBD1; CDR3 DNA: TGTGCCAGCTCACCGGGGACAGGGGCTGAGCAGTACTTC; CDR3 protein: CASSPGTGAEQYF
V gene: TRBV5-1; clone size: NA; J gene: TRBJ1-3; D gene: NA; CDR3 DNA: TGCGCCAGCAGCTTGGAGGCAGGGCTGGACACCATATATTTT; CDR3 protein: CASSLEAGLDTIYF
V gene: TRBV4-2; clone size: NA; J gene: TRBJ2-7; D gene: NA; CDR3 DNA: TGTGCCAGCAGCCAAGATTCGTCCCCACCACCCTACGAGCAGTACTTC; CDR3 protein: CASSQDSSPPPYEQYF
V gene: TRBV2; clone size: few; J gene: TRBJ1-2; D gene: NA; CDR3 DNA: TGTGCCAGCAGTGAGACAGAGAGCTATGGCTACACCTTC; CDR3 protein: CASSETESYGYTF
V gene: TRBV18; clone size: NA; J gene: TRBJ2-1; D gene: TRBD2; CDR3 DNA: TGTGCCAGCTCACCACGCGAGACTAGCGATGAGCAGTTCTTC; CDR3 protein: CASSPRETSDEQFF
V gene: TRBV2; clone size: NA; J gene: TRBJ2-1; D gene: TRBD2; CDR3 DNA: TGTGCCAGCAAGACTAGCGGGAGCCTCTCCTACAATGAGCAGTTCTTC; CDR3 protein: CASKTSGSLSYNEQFF
V gene: TRBV5-4; clone size: NA; J gene: TRBJ1-1; D gene: NA; CDR3 DNA: TGTGCCAGCAGCTTACCAGGGTCTGGCACTGAAGCTTTCTTT; CDR3 protein: CASSLPGSGTEAFF
V gene: TRBV4-1; clone size: NA; J gene: TRBJ2-1; D gene: NA; CDR3 DNA: TGCGCCAGCAGCCAAGCAGGGTCCCCACCTACCTTCTACAATGAGCAGTTCTTC; CDR3 protein: CASSQAGSPPTFYNEQFF
V gene: TRBV5-4; clone size: few; J gene: TRBJ2-6; D gene: TRBD2; CDR3 DNA: TGTGCCAGCAGCCCCGGGACTAGCGTCCCTGGGGCCAACGTCCTGACTTTC; CDR3 protein: CASSPGTSVPGANVLTF
V gene: TRBV7-9; clone size: few; J gene: TRBJ1-1; D gene: TRBD1; CDR3 DNA: TGTGCCAGCAGCTTAGGGACAGGGGACACTGAAGCTTTCTTT; CDR3 protein: CASSLGTGDTEAFF
V gene: TRBV28; clone size: NA; J gene: TRBJ2-1; D gene: TRBD1; CDR3 DNA: TGTGCCAGCACTAAAGACAGGGGTAGCTACAATGAGCAGTTCTTC; CDR3 protein: CASTKDRGSYNEQFF
V gene: TRBV7-9; clone size: few; J gene: TRBJ1-2; D gene: TRBD1; CDR3 DNA: TGTGCCAGCAGCTTATCGGCAGGGGGAGGCTATGGCTACACCTTC; CDR3 protein: CASSLSAGGGYGYTF
V gene: TRBV7-2; clone size: few; J gene: TRBJ2-2; D gene: TRBD2; CDR3 DNA: TGTGCCAGCAGCCGTTGGAATAGCGGGACTCTCGGCGGGGAGCTGTTTTTT; CDR3 protein: CASSRWNSGTLGGELFF
V gene: TRBV28; clone size: once; J gene: TRBJ2-7; D gene: NA; CDR3 DNA: TGTGCCAGCACCCCCTTAAGGGGTCGGTACGAGCAGTACTTC; CDR3 protein: CASTPLRGRYEQYF
V gene: TRBV28; clone size: NA; J gene: TRBJ2-7; D gene: TRBD2; CDR3 DNA: TGTGCCAGCAGTTTACTGCCGGGACTAGCGGGAGTCGTGGGGTACGAGCAGTACTTC; CDR3 protein: CASSLLPGLAGVVGYEQYF
V gene: TRBV14; clone size: few; J gene: TRBJ1-4; D gene: TRBD1; CDR3 DNA: TGTGCCAGCAGCCTAAGGACAGGGGGAAATGAAAAACTGTTTTTT; CDR3 protein: CASSLRTGGNEKLFF
V gene: TRBV28; clone size: few; J gene: TRBJ2-1; D gene: TRBD2; CDR3 DNA: TGTGCCAGTCACACTAGCGGGAGGAACGTATGGCAGTTCTTC; CDR3 protein: CASHTSGRNVWQFF
V gene: TRBV4-3; clone size: few; J gene: TRBJ2-2; D gene: NA; CDR3 DNA: TGCGCCAGCAGCCAAGATCGGGAAAGGTTAGGACTCGGGGAGCTGTTTTTT; CDR3 protein: CASSQDRERLGLGELFF
V gene: TRBV5-1; clone size: few; J gene: TRBJ1-2; D gene: TRBD1; CDR3 DNA: TGCGCCAGCAGCTTCCCGGACAGGAACTATGGCTACACCTTC; CDR3 protein: CASSFPDRNYGYTF
V gene: TRBV18; clone size: few; J gene: TRBJ2-2; D gene: NA; CDR3 DNA: TGTGCCAGCTCATATACAGGCTCCGGGGAGCTGTTTTTT; CDR3 protein: CASSYTGSGELFF
V gene: TRBV9; clone size: few; J gene: TRBJ2-1; D gene: NA; CDR3 DNA: TGTGCCAGCAGCGTAGGGACGGGATACTCCTACAATGAGCAGTTCTTC; CDR3 protein: CASSVGTGYSYNEQFF
V gene: TRBV25-1; clone size: few; J gene: TRBJ2-2; D gene: TRBD2; CDR3 DNA: TGTGCCAGCAGGGACTCCCGGGGGGGCGGGGAGCTGTTTTTT; CDR3 protein: CASRDSRGGGELFF
V gene: TRBV7-9; clone size: NA; J gene: TRBJ1-5; D gene: NA; CDR3 DNA: TGTGCCAGCAGCTTGGGGGGAGAGAAGCCCCAGCATTTT; CDR3 protein: CASSLGGEKPQHF
V gene: TRBV4-1; clone size: few; J gene: TRBJ2-5; D gene: TRBD2; CDR3 DNA: TGCGCCAGCAGCCAAGACCCGCCCCCCGCAGGAAGCGGGAGAAGAGAGACCCAGTACTTC; CDR3 protein: CASSQDPPPAGSGRRETQYF
V gene: TRBV6-5; clone size: NA; J gene: TRBJ2-5; D gene: NA; CDR3 DNA: TGTGCCAGCAGTTACTCGAGCGAGTCTGCGTACTTC; CDR3 protein: CASSYSSESAYF
V gene: TRBV29-1; clone size: few; J gene: TRBJ2-2; D gene: NA; CDR3 DNA: TGCAGCGTTGAGAAGTGGACGGGTCCCCCGGGGAGGGAGCTGTTTTTT; CDR3 protein: CSVEKWTGPPGRELFF
V gene: TRBV18; clone size: NA; J gene: TRBJ2-7; D gene: TRBD1; CDR3 DNA: TGTGCCAGCTCACCTCCCGCCGGGACAGGGACCTACGAGCAGTACTTC; CDR3 protein: CASSPPAGTGTYEQYF
V gene: TRBV2; clone size: few; J gene: TRBJ1-1; D gene: TRBD1; CDR3 DNA: TGTGCCAGCTCCATCTCTGGGTACCGGGACAGGGAAGGTCGTAGCACTGAAGCTTTCTTT; CDR3 protein: CASSISGYRDREGRSTEAFF
V gene: TRBV4-2; clone size: few; J gene: TRBJ2-7; D gene: TRBD2; CDR3 DNA: TGTGCCAGCAGCCAAGATCTGTCTAGCGGGAGCATAAAAGAGCAGTACTTC; CDR3 protein: CASSQDLSSGSIKEQYF
V gene: TRBV13; clone size: few; J gene: TRBJ1-4; D gene: NA; CDR3 DNA: TGTGCCAGCAGCTCGACGGGGGGCCTCGGTGAAAAACTGTTTTTT; CDR3 protein: CASSSTGGLGEKLFF
V gene: TRBV2; clone size: few; J gene: TRBJ2-1; D gene: NA; CDR3 DNA: TGTGCCAGCAGTCATAGCTATGAGCAGTTCTTC; CDR3 protein: CASSHSYEQFF
V gene: TRBV7-9; clone size: few; J gene: TRBJ2-5; D gene: NA; CDR3 DNA: TGTGCCAGCAGCCCACTTATCACCGGCCAAGAGACCCAGTACTTC; CDR3 protein: CASSPLITGQETQYF
V gene: TRBV18; clone size: few; J gene: TRBJ1-2; D gene: TRBD1; CDR3 DNA: TGTGCCAGCTCACCAGTTGAGGGGGCGGACTATGGCTACACCTTC; CDR3 protein: CASSPVEGADYGYTF
V gene: TRBV5-4; clone size: few; J gene: TRBJ2-1; D gene: NA; CDR3 DNA: TGTGCCAGCAGTATTTTACTCACCGGACTACCCTACAATGAGCAGTTCTTC; CDR3 protein: CASSILLTGLPYNEQFF
V gene: TRBV9; clone size: few; J gene: TRBJ1-1; D gene: NA; CDR3 DNA: TGTGCCAGCAGCGTAGTCCCCGGGGGCACTGAAGCTTTCTTT; CDR3 protein: CASSVVPGGTEAFF
V gene: TRBV27; clone size: few; J gene: TRBJ2-3; D gene: TRBD2; CDR3 DNA: TGTGCCAGCAGTTTTTCCGCTAGCGGGGCAGATACGCAGTATTTT; CDR3 protein: CASSFSASGADTQYF
V gene: TRBV27; clone size: NA; J gene: TRBJ1-1; D gene: TRBD1; CDR3 DNA: TGTGCCAGCAGCCTGGACAGGGCGAACACTGAAGCTTTCTTT; CDR3 protein: CASSLDRANTEAFF